The clone carrying this TCR beta chain occurred many times. Its antigen is unknown. The germline V gene encodes CDR1 MNHEY and CDR2 SVGEGT. The CDR3 totals 14 residues. With V trimmed by 7 bases and J by 5 bases, 2 bases remained unmatched. General study results and limits: Tumor Treg TCRs overlapped most with tumor naive CD4+ cells. The larger-cohort validation was restricted to a single TCR beta V-J rearrangement rather than whole repertoires. Tumor memory CD4+ T cell TCR gene usage was found to cluster with blood and lymph node memory CD4+ cells and with lymph node naive CD4+ cells.

Semi-nested PCR with Nested Universal Primer A followed constant-region reverse priming of full-length variable regions. From the 5' RACE reads, TCRdb called clonotypes with MiXCR, one entry per CDR3 protein. The sample carries fewer than 50,000 distinct CDR3 sequences, around 23% recorded once. Tregs were sorted as CD4+CD25+CD127-/low cells. Sample: Tregs sorted from a lymph node. This rearrangement joins TRBV6-2 or TRBV6-3 to TRBJ2-1; 13 nucleotides align to TRBD2. The TCR comes from a female donor with breast cancer. The CDR3 here is CASKGTSGNNEQFF. The CDR3 DNA reads as TGTGCCAGCAAGGGGACTAGCGGGAACAATGAGCAGTTCTTC.